The rows below give T cell receptor beta chains drawn from one sample of a study of cytomegalovirus exposure and HLA in healthy donors. Assay: immunoSEQ multiplex PCR; the TCRdb copy retains only in-frame clones and omits some. The sample lists 200,000 to 250,000 clones; approximately 68% were seen once. The specimen was PBMCs. The origin of the receptors is a woman in her twenties or thirties in good health and CMV-seronegative. The CDR3 runs from the conserved cysteine through the conserved F or W. D genes are given only for firm matches. The size of a clone is reported for some rows only, either as once, few or many, or as a class for expanded clones.

TRBV13	-	17	TRBJ2-2	few	CASSVRVEGVKTGELFF	TGTGCCAGCAGCGTACGGGTTGAGGGGGTGAAGACCGGGGAGCTGTTTTTT
TRBV5-1	TRBD2	19	TRBJ2-3	few	CASSSPTSGRAGATDTQYF	TGCGCCAGCAGCAGCCCGACTAGCGGGAGGGCCGGAGCCACAGATACGCAGTATTTT
TRBV30	TRBD2	14	TRBJ2-1	-	CAWSVRASGGEEFF	TGTGCCTGGAGTGTACGGGCTAGCGGGGGGGAGGAGTTCTTC
TRBV19	-	14	TRBJ2-2	-	CASSILATSGELFF	TGTGCCAGTAGTATTTTAGCTACCTCCGGGGAGCTGTTTTTT
TRBV6-6	TRBD1	14	TRBJ1-3	-	CASSMTGLGNTIYF	TGTGCCAGCAGTATGACAGGGCTTGGAAACACCATATATTTT
TRBV7-9	-	14	TRBJ1-1	-	CASSLIPEATEAFF	TGTGCCAGCAGCTTAATTCCCGAGGCCACTGAAGCTTTCTTT
TRBV2	-	16	TRBJ1-2	-	CASSARGRAGGKGYTF	TGTGCCAGCAGTGCCCGGGGGAGGGCGGGGGGCAAAGGCTACACCTTC
TRBV7-6	TRBD2	15	TRBJ2-3	-	CASSFAGGSTDTQYF	TGTGCCAGCAGCTTTGCGGGGGGGAGCACAGATACGCAGTATTTT
TRBV5-4	TRBD2	16	TRBJ2-3	-	CASSFGLAQDADTQYF	TGTGCCAGCAGCTTTGGACTAGCTCAGGACGCAGATACGCAGTATTTT
TRBV6-1	-	12	TRBJ1-2	-	CASRHRVDGYTF	TGTGCCAGCAGGCACAGGGTAGATGGCTACACCTTC
TRBV9	-	14	TRBJ2-1	-	CASSVELLRTEQFF	TGTGCCAGCAGCGTAGAATTGCTTAGGACAGAGCAGTTCTTC
TRBV10-3	TRBD1	13	TRBJ1-2	-	CAISGQGTDGYTF	TGTGCCATCAGTGGGCAGGGGACAGACGGCTACACCTTC
TRBV7-9	-	13	TRBJ2-2	-	CASTLTGTGELFF	TGTGCCAGCACCCTGACAGGTACCGGGGAGCTGTTTTTT
TRBV9	-	16	TRBJ1-1	once	CASSVEGAGGVAEAFF	TGTGCCAGCAGCGTAGAAGGGGCGGGGGGGGTGGCTGAAGCTTTCTTT
TRBV6-1	-	12	TRBJ2-7	-	CASSGTSREQYF	TGTGCCAGCAGTGGGACATCCCGCGAGCAGTACTTC
TRBV7-9	TRBD1	16	TRBJ1-2	-	CASSPRTGEENYGYTF	TGTGCCAGCAGCCCCAGGACAGGGGAAGAGAACTATGGCTACACCTTC
TRBV6-5	-	13	TRBJ1-1	-	CASNMDSYTEAFF	TGTGCCAGCAACATGGACAGTTACACTGAAGCTTTCTTT
TRBV30	-	14	TRBJ2-3	few	CAWRKGEGTDTQYF	TGTGCCTGGAGAAAAGGGGAGGGCACAGATACGCAGTATTTT
TRBV6-1	-	12	TRBJ1-2	-	CASTEPNYGYTF	TGTGCCAGCACGGAGCCTAACTATGGCTACACCTTC
TRBV27	-	13	TRBJ1-1	few	CASSFGRATEAFF	TGTGCCAGCAGTTTCGGCAGGGCCACTGAAGCTTTCTTT
TRBV27	TRBD1	15	TRBJ1-6	-	CASSSKTTGTTPLHF	TGTGCCAGCAGTTCAAAAACGACAGGGACGACACCCCTCCACTTT
TRBV6-1	-	14	TRBJ2-1	-	CASRSVRGYNEQFF	TGTGCCAGTAGATCCGTCAGGGGCTACAATGAGCAGTTCTTC
TRBV29-1	TRBD1	18	TRBJ2-3	-	CSVDGDRGNNRGTDTQYF	TGCAGCGTTGATGGGGACAGGGGGAATAATCGGGGCACAGATACGCAGTATTTT
TRBV5-1	-	14	TRBJ2-5	-	CASSLEPSAETQYF	TGCGCCAGCAGCTTGGAACCTAGCGCGGAGACCCAGTACTTC
TRBV7-9	TRBD2	15	TRBJ2-2	-	CASSTSGGADGELFF	TGTGCCAGCAGCACTAGCGGGGGGGCGGACGGGGAGCTGTTTTTT
TRBV7-2	TRBD1	15	TRBJ2-2	few	CASETRQGRTGELFF	TGTGCCAGCGAAACACGACAGGGCCGCACCGGGGAGCTGTTTTTT
TRBV6-5	TRBD1	12	TRBJ2-1	-	CASKQGGNEQFF	TGTGCCAGCAAACAGGGGGGCAATGAGCAGTTCTTC
TRBV2	-	14	TRBJ1-1	-	CASSVGGANTEAFF	TGTGCCAGCAGTGTTGGAGGGGCCAACACTGAAGCTTTCTTT
TRBV18	-	14	TRBJ1-1	few	CASSPLGDSTEAFF	TGTGCCAGCTCACCACTCGGGGATAGCACTGAAGCTTTCTTT
TRBV11-1	-	18	TRBJ2-3	-	CASSGAVVGGRGTDTQYF	TGTGCCAGCAGCGGGGCAGTAGTCGGGGGTCGAGGCACAGATACGCAGTATTTT
TRBV11-2	-	16	TRBJ1-4	-	CASSPSIGATNEKLFF	TGTGCCAGCAGCCCATCAATAGGGGCAACTAATGAAAAACTGTTTTTT
TRBV13	-	15	TRBJ2-6	-	CASILGGAGANVLTF	TGTGCCAGCATCCTGGGGGGTGCTGGGGCCAACGTCCTGACTTTC
TRBV5-4	-	14	TRBJ1-1	-	CASSLGAGDTEAFF	TGTGCCAGCAGCTTGGGGGCGGGGGACACTGAAGCTTTCTTT
TRBV19	-	14	TRBJ1-6	-	CASALRTANSPLHF	TGTGCCAGTGCTCTGAGGACAGCTAATTCACCCCTCCACTTT
TRBV6-5	TRBD2	14	TRBJ2-7	-	CASSYGGSNNEQYF	TGTGCCAGCAGTTACGGCGGGAGTAACAACGAGCAGTACTTC
TRBV29-1	-	14	TRBJ2-3	-	CSVGAGASTDTQYF	TGCAGCGTTGGGGCAGGGGCGAGCACAGATACGCAGTATTTT
TRBV5-5	TRBD1	14	TRBJ1-1	-	CASSLAGGNTEAFF	TGTGCCAGCAGCTTGGCAGGGGGGAACACTGAAGCTTTCTTT
TRBV18	TRBD1	14	TRBJ2-7	-	CASSPGQLSYEQYF	TGTGCCAGCTCACCGGGACAGCTCTCCTACGAGCAGTACTTC
TRBV19	-	13	TRBJ1-1	-	CASMDTRRTEAFF	TGTGCCAGCATGGACACCAGAAGGACTGAAGCTTTCTTT
TRBV5-1	-	13	TRBJ1-5	few	CASSFGSNQPQHF	TGCGCCAGCAGCTTCGGGAGCAATCAGCCCCAGCATTTT
TRBV2	TRBD2	16	TRBJ2-7	-	CASSPGWSGRTYEQYF	TGTGCCAGCAGTCCCGGATGGAGCGGGAGGACCTACGAGCAGTACTTC
TRBV7-9	TRBD1	13	TRBJ2-1	once	CASRGSTGVRQFF	TGTGCCAGCAGGGGATCGACAGGGGTGAGGCAGTTCTTC
TRBV5-6	TRBD1	16	TRBJ1-2	-	CASSPGTGVDLYGYTF	TGTGCCAGCAGCCCGGGCACAGGGGTGGACCTCTATGGCTACACCTTC
TRBV6-1	TRBD2	17	TRBJ2-1	-	CASSEPVGGRAQNEQFF	TGTGCCAGCAGTGAACCCGTTGGCGGGAGGGCCCAGAATGAGCAGTTCTTC
TRBV27	TRBD2	16	TRBJ2-2	-	CASRLAGGPNTGELFF	TGTGCCAGCCGACTAGCGGGAGGCCCGAACACCGGGGAGCTGTTTTTT
TRBV7-8	-	15	TRBJ1-6	-	CASSLGALRNSPLHF	TGTGCCAGCAGCTTGGGGGCGCTGAGGAATTCACCCCTCCACTTT
TRBV7-9	-	18	TRBJ2-2	once	CAISSDWTGRANTGELFF	TGTGCCATCAGCTCAGACTGGACAGGGAGGGCGAACACCGGGGAGCTGTTTTTT
TRBV6-6	-	12	TRBJ1-2	once	CASSPGSYGYTF	TGTGCCAGCAGTCCCGGGTCCTATGGCTACACCTTC
TRBV7-3	TRBD2	16	TRBJ2-5	-	CASSPGTSGRRETQYF	TGTGCCAGCAGCCCAGGGACTAGCGGGAGAAGGGAGACCCAGTACTTC
TRBV2	TRBD2	16	TRBJ2-1	-	CASSGLAGSLGNEQFF	TGTGCCAGCAGTGGCCTAGCGGGTAGTCTTGGCAATGAGCAGTTCTTC
TRBV18	-	15	TRBJ1-2	-	CASSPAPTGIYGYTF	TGTGCCAGCTCCCCGGCACCTACAGGGATATATGGCTACACCTTC
TRBV4-1	-	14	TRBJ1-1	-	CASSQDAPGTEAFF	TGCGCCAGCAGCCAAGATGCCCCAGGGACTGAAGCTTTCTTT
TRBV6-6	-	13	TRBJ2-2	few	CAGSDYNTGELFF	TGTGCCGGATCGGACTACAACACCGGGGAGCTGTTTTTT
TRBV6-1	TRBD1	13	TRBJ1-5	-	CASSGTGSQPQHF	TGTGCCAGCAGTGGGACAGGGAGTCAGCCCCAGCATTTT
TRBV4-1	TRBD2	17	TRBJ2-3	-	CASSLGQIAGGKDTQYF	TGCGCCAGCAGCCTAGGACAGATAGCGGGGGGGAAAGATACGCAGTATTTT
TRBV2	TRBD1	16	TRBJ1-5	-	CASSDPVQGENQPQHF	TGTGCCAGCAGTGATCCTGTTCAGGGGGAGAATCAGCCCCAGCATTTT
TRBV7-3	TRBD2	15	TRBJ2-7	-	CASSLSSGSPYEQYF	TGTGCCAGCAGCCTATCTAGCGGGAGTCCCTACGAGCAGTACTTC
TRBV14	-	12	TRBJ2-7	few	CASRQGGYEQYF	TGTGCCAGCAGACAGGGTGGCTACGAGCAGTACTTC
TRBV7-6	-	13	TRBJ2-7	-	CASSSGSRGEQYF	TGTGCCAGCAGCTCAGGCTCCCGGGGCGAGCAGTACTTC
TRBV14	TRBD2	15	TRBJ2-1	-	CASSQSSGTHNEQFF	TGTGCCAGCAGCCAAAGTAGCGGGACTCACAATGAGCAGTTCTTC